This is a list of T cell receptor beta chains from one sample in a study of blood T cell repertoires in COVID-19. The protocol was immunoSEQ multiplex PCR, while the TCRdb copy is restricted to in-frame clones and leaves out a portion. Here the sample spans 200,000 to 300,000 clones, around 89% being singletons. Sequenced material: PBMCs or T cells enriched from blood (not recorded which). The receptors were gathered from a man over 45 who had been exposed to COVID-19. Each CDR3 is given with its conserved first and last residue. The order of the fields is J gene, D gene, V gene, clone size, CDR3 protein, CDR3 DNA. The D gene is left open where the match is weak. Part of the rows lack a size; the others show once, few, many or a class for expanded clones.

J gene: TRBJ1-2; D gene: NA; V gene: TRBV13; clone size: NA; CDR3 protein: CASSLIFQGINYGYTF; CDR3 DNA: TGTGCCAGCAGCTTAATTTTCCAGGGTATTAACTATGGCTACACCTTC
J gene: TRBJ1-6; D gene: NA; V gene: TRBV4-1; clone size: NA; CDR3 protein: CASSQGVYRAIYNSPLHF; CDR3 DNA: TGCGCCAGCAGCCAAGGTGTTTACAGGGCCATATATAATTCACCCCTCCACTTT
J gene: TRBJ1-1; D gene: TRBD1; V gene: TRBV5-1; clone size: NA; CDR3 protein: CASGRDRMNTEAFF; CDR3 DNA: TGCGCCAGCGGGCGGGACAGGATGAACACTGAAGCTTTCTTT
J gene: TRBJ1-1; D gene: NA; V gene: TRBV19; clone size: once; CDR3 protein: CASSVRVDTEAFF; CDR3 DNA: TGTGCCAGTAGTGTCAGGGTGGACACTGAAGCTTTCTTT
J gene: TRBJ2-3; D gene: NA; V gene: TRBV6-2/TRBV6-3; clone size: NA; CDR3 protein: CASSYSSAGPFGGTQYF; CDR3 DNA: TGTGCCAGCAGTTACTCGTCGGCGGGACCTTTCGGAGGTACGCAGTATTTT
J gene: TRBJ2-3; D gene: NA; V gene: TRBV11-2; clone size: NA; CDR3 protein: CASSLSDTQYF; CDR3 DNA: TGTGCCAGCAGCCTCTCAGATACGCAGTATTTT
J gene: TRBJ1-2; D gene: TRBD1; V gene: TRBV2; clone size: NA; CDR3 protein: CASQTGEGWGYTF; CDR3 DNA: TGTGCCAGCCAGACAGGGGAGGGATGGGGCTACACCTTC
J gene: TRBJ1-2; D gene: NA; V gene: TRBV10-3; clone size: NA; CDR3 protein: CAISPQGEAYGYTF; CDR3 DNA: TGTGCCATCAGCCCCCAGGGTGAAGCCTATGGCTACACCTTC
J gene: TRBJ1-4; D gene: TRBD1; V gene: TRBV19; clone size: NA; CDR3 protein: CASSGQGGEKLFF; CDR3 DNA: TGTGCCAGTAGCGGACAGGGTGGTGAAAAACTGTTTTTT
J gene: TRBJ2-3; D gene: NA; V gene: TRBV9; clone size: NA; CDR3 protein: CASSPRGRFFTDTQYF; CDR3 DNA: TGTGCCAGCAGCCCTCGTGGGAGATTCTTCACAGATACGCAGTATTTT
J gene: TRBJ2-1; D gene: TRBD1; V gene: TRBV24-1; clone size: NA; CDR3 protein: CATSDLGGQGVVEQFF; CDR3 DNA: TGTGCCACCAGTGATTTAGGGGGACAGGGGGTGGTTGAGCAGTTCTTC
J gene: TRBJ2-1; D gene: TRBD1; V gene: TRBV7-9; clone size: NA; CDR3 protein: CASSSPGQVDNEQFF; CDR3 DNA: TGTGCCAGCAGCTCGCCGGGACAGGTCGACAATGAGCAGTTCTTC
J gene: TRBJ2-2; D gene: NA; V gene: TRBV5-1; clone size: NA; CDR3 protein: CASLRDYTGELFF; CDR3 DNA: TGCGCCAGCCTGCGGGATTACACCGGGGAGCTGTTTTTT
J gene: TRBJ2-7; D gene: NA; V gene: TRBV18; clone size: NA; CDR3 protein: CASSPETKYHEQYF; CDR3 DNA: TGTGCCAGCTCACCTGAGACTAAATACCACGAGCAGTACTTC
J gene: TRBJ2-1; D gene: NA; V gene: TRBV5-1; clone size: NA; CDR3 protein: CASSSRSPGAYNEQFF; CDR3 DNA: TGCGCCAGCAGCTCGCGGTCCCCCGGAGCCTACAATGAGCAGTTCTTC
J gene: TRBJ1-1; D gene: NA; V gene: TRBV18; clone size: NA; CDR3 protein: CASSPNRALIDTEAFF; CDR3 DNA: TGTGCCAGCTCACCAAACAGGGCCCTAATCGACACTGAAGCTTTCTTT